The 14 T cell receptor beta chains listed next were all sequenced from one sample in a study of blood T cell repertoires in COVID-19 (dated by TCRdb to 2019 to 2021). Library method: the immunoSEQ multiplex PCR assay. TCRdb retrieved this table from immuneACCESS and kept in-frame rearrangements only. Not all clones are present; in checked studies, unresolved V genes account for under half, and no reason is known for the remainder. Recorded for this sample are tens of thousands of clones; around 87% of them occurred a single time. The ten largest clones take up approximately 3% of the sample. The material sequenced was peripheral blood. The receptor set was obtained from a man in his fifties or sixties with active COVID-19.

The V gene is TRBV15, the J gene TRBJ2-7; 9 bases are shared with TRBD2. CDR3 size: 15 residues. The junction had 5 bases not matched to a gene; V was cut back by 1 base and J by 4 bases. Germline V CDR1 and CDR2: LNHNV, YYDKDF (reference sequence). CDR3 sequence: CATSRGGGGAYEQYF. Written as DNA, the CDR3 is TGTGCCACCAGCAGAGGCGGCGGGGGGGCATACGAGCAGTACTTC.

The chain combines TRBV5-5 with TRBJ2-2; 9 nucleotides line up with TRBD1. J gave up 7 bases and V 1 base, and 11 bases lay outside the gene matches. CDR1 is SGHKS, CDR2 YYEKEE, per germline (reference sequence). CDR3 length equals 17 residues. This chain's CDR3 is CASSLSVGGQGGGELFF. For the CDR3, the DNA is TGTGCCAGCAGCTTGTCCGTGGGGGGACAGGGAGGCGGGGAGCTGTTTTTT.

This chain connects TRBV6-2 or TRBV6-3 to TRBJ1-1; D is perhaps TRBD1 (6 bases). Trimming pared 4 bases from V and 1 base from J, leaving 13 bases between. Germline V CDR1 and CDR2: MNHEY, SVGEGT. The CDR3 length is 15 residues. The CDR3 DNA is TGTGCCAGCAGTTCCCAAGACAGGTGGAACACTGAAGCTTTCTTT. Protein: CASSSQDRWNTEAFF.

The V and J genes are TRBV7-2 and TRBJ2-3, with 9 nucleotides matching TRBD2. CDR3 length equals 15 residues. Trimming cost V 5 bases and J 5 bases; bases outside gene matches: 8. Germline CDR1 SGHTA, CDR2 FQGNSA. DNA for the CDR3: TGTGCCAGCAGCGGGAGAGCGGGGGGCCGAGATACGCAGTATTTT. As protein: CASSGRAGGRDTQYF.

The chain is built from TRBV9 and TRBJ2-5; D perhaps matches TRBD2 (5 bases). CDR1 SGDLS and CDR2 YYNGEE come from the germline V gene. V was pared by 1 base and J by 2 bases, with 12 bases between. The length of the CDR3 is 15 residues. CDR3 loop: CASSVNGEMQETQYF. CDR3 coding DNA: TGTGCCAGCAGCGTAAATGGGGAGATGCAAGAGACCCAGTACTTC.

The chain has TRBV9 and TRBJ1-5; D possibly corresponds to TRBD1 (6 bases). CDR3 size: 15 residues. V lost 0 bases and J 4 bases, leaving 11 bases between the germline ends. Per the germline V gene, CDR1 is SGDLS and CDR2 is YYNGEE. The CDR3 nucleotides are TGTGCCAGCAGCGTAGGAGGGGGACCGAATCAGCCCCAGCATTTT. It encodes CASSVGGGPNQPQHF.

The V call is TRBV9, the J call TRBJ2-2, with D perhaps matching TRBD2 (6 bases). CDR1 and CDR2 from the germline V gene are SGDLS and YYNGEE. The V end lost 8 bases, the J end lost 3 bases, and 17 bases lay between the germline ends. The CDR3 consists of 15 residues. As DNA, the CDR3 is TGTGCCAGTTCGGTTACCGGGACTGACACCGGGGAGCTGTTTTTT. This encodes CASSVTGTDTGELFF.

CDR3 loop: CASSTGQTNSPLHF. CDR3 DNA sequence: TGTGCCAGTAGTACCGGACAGACGAATTCACCCCTCCACTTT. The chain is built from TRBV19 and TRBJ1-6; TRBD1 might be the D (6 bases). Trimming removed 4 bases from V and 7 bases from J, with 11 bases in between. The CDR3 is 14 residues long. Germline lookup yields CDR1 LNHDA and CDR2 SQIVND (reference sequence).

CDR3 coding DNA: TGCGCCAGCAGCTTGGAGGGACAGGGAACTGAGCAGTTCTTC. Encoded protein: CASSLEGQGTEQFF. This rearrangement joins TRBV5-1 to TRBJ2-1, with 9 bases lining up with TRBD1. The ends lost 0 bases at V and 9 bases at J; junction bases unmatched: 4. Germline lookup yields CDR1 SGHRS and CDR2 YFSETQ. The CDR3 totals 14 residues.

The chain carries TRBV10-2 and TRBJ2-3; perhaps TRBD2 as D (6 bases). The germline V gene has CDR1 WSHSY and CDR2 SAAADI. This CDR3 region has 15 residues. Trimming cost V 3 bases and J 2 bases, with 12 bases left between them. In DNA form, the CDR3 reads TGCGCCAGCAGTGATCGAATAGCGGACACAGATACGCAGTATTTT. Residues: CASSDRIADTDTQYF.

The chain couples TRBV3-1 (or the pseudogene TRBV3-2) to TRBJ2-7, with 9 nucleotides matching TRBD2. The germline CDR1 and CDR2 sequences are LGHDT and YNNKEL (reference sequence). J was trimmed by 1 base and V by 5 bases; bases with no gene match: 12. CDR3 length: 17 amino acids. The CDR3 reads CASSRTLAGPPSYEQYF. The CDR3 DNA reads TGTGCCAGCAGCAGGACCCTAGCGGGACCTCCTTCCTACGAGCAGTACTTC.

This chain joins TRBV4-2 and TRBJ1-5; D is possibly TRBD1 (6 bases). The germline V gene has CDR1 LGHNA and CDR2 YNFKEQ. The CDR3 runs to 17 residues. The V and J ends lost 0 bases and 6 bases respectively, with 18 bases between them. The CDR3 loop reads CASSQDIQGGTSQPQHF. In nucleotides, the CDR3 is TGTGCCAGCAGCCAAGATATACAGGGAGGGACGAGTCAGCCCCAGCATTTT.

This chain joins TRBV5-5 and TRBJ1-1; no definite D call. Germline-derived CDR1 and CDR2 are SGHKS and YYEKEE (reference sequence). CDR3 length: 13 residues. Trimming left V 4 bases short and J 0 bases short, with 7 bases between. CDR3 in DNA: TGTGCCAGCAGCCTTACTCTGAACACTGAAGCTTTCTTT. This encodes CASSLTLNTEAFF.

The chain joins TRBV6-1 to TRBJ1-2, with 8 bases fitting TRBD1. V was clipped by 1 base and J by 8 bases; unmatched bases: 9. The CDR3 has 15 amino acids. Germline V gene sequence: CDR1 MNHNS, CDR2 SASEGT. In nucleotides, the CDR3 is TGTGCCAGCAGTGAAGTTGGGACAGGCCCAAAGGGCTACACCTTC. Translating it yields CASSEVGTGPKGYTF.